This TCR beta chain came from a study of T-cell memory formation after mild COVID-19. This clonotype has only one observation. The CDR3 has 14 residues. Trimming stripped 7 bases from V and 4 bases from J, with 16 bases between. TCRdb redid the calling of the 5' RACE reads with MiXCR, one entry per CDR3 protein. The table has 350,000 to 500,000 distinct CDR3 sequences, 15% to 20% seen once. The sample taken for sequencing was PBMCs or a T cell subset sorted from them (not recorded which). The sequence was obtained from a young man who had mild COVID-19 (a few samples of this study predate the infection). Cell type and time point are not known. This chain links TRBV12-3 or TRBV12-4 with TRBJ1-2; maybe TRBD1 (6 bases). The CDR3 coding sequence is TGTGCCAGCACCATGGACAGCGCAAGCTATGGCTACACCTTC. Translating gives CASTMDSASYGYTF.